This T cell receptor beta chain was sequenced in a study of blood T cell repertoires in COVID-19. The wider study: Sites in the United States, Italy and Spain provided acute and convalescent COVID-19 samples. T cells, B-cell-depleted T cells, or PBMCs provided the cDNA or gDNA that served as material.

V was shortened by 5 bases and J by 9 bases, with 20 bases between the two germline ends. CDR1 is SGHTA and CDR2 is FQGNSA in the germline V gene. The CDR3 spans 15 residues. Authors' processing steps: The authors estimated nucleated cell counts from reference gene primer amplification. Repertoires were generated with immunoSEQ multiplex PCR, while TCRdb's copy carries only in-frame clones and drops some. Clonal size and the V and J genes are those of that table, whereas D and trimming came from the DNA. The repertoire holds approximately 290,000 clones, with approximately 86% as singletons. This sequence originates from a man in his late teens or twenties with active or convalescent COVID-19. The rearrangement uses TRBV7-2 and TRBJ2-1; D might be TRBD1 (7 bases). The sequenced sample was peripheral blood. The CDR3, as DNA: TGTGCCAGCAGCCCAGGGGGGCAGGGCTGGGTTGAGCAGTTCTTC. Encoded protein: CASSPGGQGWVEQFF.